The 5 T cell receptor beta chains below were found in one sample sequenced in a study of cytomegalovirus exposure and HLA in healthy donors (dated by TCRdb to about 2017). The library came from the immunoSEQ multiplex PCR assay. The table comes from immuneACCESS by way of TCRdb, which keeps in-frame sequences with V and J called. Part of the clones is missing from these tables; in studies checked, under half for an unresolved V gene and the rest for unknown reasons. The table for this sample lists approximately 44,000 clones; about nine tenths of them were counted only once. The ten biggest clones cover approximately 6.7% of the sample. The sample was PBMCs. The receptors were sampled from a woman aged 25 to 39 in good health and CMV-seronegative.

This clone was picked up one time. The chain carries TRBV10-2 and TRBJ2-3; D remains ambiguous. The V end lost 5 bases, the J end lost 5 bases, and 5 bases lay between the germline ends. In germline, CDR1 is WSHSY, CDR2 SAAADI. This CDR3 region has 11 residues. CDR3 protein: CASSLIDTQYF. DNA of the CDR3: TGCGCCAGCAGTCTTATAGATACGCAGTATTTT.

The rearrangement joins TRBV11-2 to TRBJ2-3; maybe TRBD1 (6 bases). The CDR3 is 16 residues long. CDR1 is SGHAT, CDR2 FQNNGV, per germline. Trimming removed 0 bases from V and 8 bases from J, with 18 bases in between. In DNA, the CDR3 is TGTGCCAGCAGCTTAGATGGGGGCGGAAGTCGTGGTACGCAGTATTTT. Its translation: CASSLDGGGSRGTQYF.

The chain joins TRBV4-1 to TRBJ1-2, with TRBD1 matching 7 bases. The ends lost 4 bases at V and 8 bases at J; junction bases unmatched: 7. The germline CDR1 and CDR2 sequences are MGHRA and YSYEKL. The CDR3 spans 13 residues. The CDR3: CASSPGQLYGYTF. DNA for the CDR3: TGCGCCAGCAGCCCGGGACAGTTGTACGGCTACACCTTC.

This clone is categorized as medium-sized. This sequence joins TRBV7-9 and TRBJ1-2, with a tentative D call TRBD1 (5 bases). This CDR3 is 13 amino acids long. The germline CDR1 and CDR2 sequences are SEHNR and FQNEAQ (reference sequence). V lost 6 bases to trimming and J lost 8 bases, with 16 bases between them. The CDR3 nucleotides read TGTGCCAGCAGTTTCTACGACAGTGACGGCTACACCTTC. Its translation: CASSFYDSDGYTF.

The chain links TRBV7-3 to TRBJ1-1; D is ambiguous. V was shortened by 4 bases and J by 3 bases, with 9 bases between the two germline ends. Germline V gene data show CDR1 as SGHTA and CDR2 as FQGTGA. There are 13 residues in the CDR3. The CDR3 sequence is CASSSQAYTEAFF. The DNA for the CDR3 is TGTGCCAGCAGCTCCCAGGCCTACACTGAAGCTTTCTTT.